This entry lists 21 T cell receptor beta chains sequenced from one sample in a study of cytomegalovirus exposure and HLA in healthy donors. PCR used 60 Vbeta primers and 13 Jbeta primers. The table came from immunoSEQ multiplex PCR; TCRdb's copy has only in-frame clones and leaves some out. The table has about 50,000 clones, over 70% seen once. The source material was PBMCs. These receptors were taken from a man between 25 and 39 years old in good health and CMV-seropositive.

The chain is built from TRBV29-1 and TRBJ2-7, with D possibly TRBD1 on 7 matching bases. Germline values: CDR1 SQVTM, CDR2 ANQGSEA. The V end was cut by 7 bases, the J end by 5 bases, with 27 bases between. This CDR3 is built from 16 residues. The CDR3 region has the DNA TGCAGCGCAATATGGCGGGATGGTAGGGGGCTGAACGAGCAGTACTTC. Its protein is CSAIWRDGRGLNEQYF.

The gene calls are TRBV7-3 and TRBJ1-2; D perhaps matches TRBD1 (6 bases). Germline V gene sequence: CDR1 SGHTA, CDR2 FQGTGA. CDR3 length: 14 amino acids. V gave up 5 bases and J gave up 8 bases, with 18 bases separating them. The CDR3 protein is CASSQDSGGRGYTF. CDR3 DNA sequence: TGTGCCAGCAGCCAGGACAGCGGGGGACGGGGCTACACCTTC.

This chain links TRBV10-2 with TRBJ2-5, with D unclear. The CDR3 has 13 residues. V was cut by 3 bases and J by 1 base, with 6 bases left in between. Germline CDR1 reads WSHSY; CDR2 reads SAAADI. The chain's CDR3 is CASSETTQETQYF. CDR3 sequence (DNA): TGCGCCAGCAGTGAAACTACCCAAGAGACCCAGTACTTC.

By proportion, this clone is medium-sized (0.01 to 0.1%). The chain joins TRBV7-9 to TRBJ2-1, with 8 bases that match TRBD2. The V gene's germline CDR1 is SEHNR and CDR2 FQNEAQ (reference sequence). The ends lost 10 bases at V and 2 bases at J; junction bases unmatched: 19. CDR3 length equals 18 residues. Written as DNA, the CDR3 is TGTGCCACCCGGGGGGGAGCGGGGGCCACTACCACCTACAATGAGCAGTTCTTC. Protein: CATRGGAGATTTYNEQFF.

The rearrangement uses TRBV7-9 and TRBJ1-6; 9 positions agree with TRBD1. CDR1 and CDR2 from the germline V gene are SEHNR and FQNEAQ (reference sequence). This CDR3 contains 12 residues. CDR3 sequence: CSGGTGNSPLHF. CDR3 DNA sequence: TGTTCCGGGGGGACAGGGAATTCACCCCTCCACTTT.

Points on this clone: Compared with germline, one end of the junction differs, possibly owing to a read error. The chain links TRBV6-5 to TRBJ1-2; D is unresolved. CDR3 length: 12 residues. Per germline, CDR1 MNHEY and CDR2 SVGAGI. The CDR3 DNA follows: TGTGCCAGCAGTAACTCACCCCGGGGCTACACCTTC. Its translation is CASSNSPRGYTF.

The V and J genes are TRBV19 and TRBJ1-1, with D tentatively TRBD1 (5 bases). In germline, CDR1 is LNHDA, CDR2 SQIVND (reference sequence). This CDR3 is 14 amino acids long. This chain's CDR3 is CAVSGVGLSTEAFF. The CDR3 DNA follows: TGTGCAGTATCGGGGGTCGGTTTGAGCACTGAAGCTTTCTTT.

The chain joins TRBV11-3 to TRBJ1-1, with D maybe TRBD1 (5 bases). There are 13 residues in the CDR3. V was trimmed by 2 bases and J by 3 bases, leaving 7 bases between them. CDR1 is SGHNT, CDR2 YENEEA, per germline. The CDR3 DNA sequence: TGTGCCAGCAGCTTACTGACAGACACTGAAGCTTTCTTT. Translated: CASSLLTDTEAFF.

The CDR3 DNA reads TGTGCCTTTCAGGGGGGTCGGGCCTACAATGAGCAGTTCTTC. This gives the protein CAFQGGRAYNEQFF. The V and J genes are TRBV30 and TRBJ2-1; D is possibly TRBD1 (7 bases). The CDR3 is 14 residues long. CDR1 and CDR2 from the germline V gene are GTSNPN and SVGIG (reference sequence). The ends were cut back, 7 bases at V and 2 bases at J, with 15 bases in the middle. The variable domain in full, completed from reference TRBV30 and TRBJ2-1, reads SQTIHQWPATLVQPVGSPLSLECTVEGTSNPNLYWYRQAAGRGLQLLFYSVGIGQISSEVPQNLSASRPQDRQFILSSKKLLLSDSGFYLCAFQGGRAYNEQFFGPGTRLTVL.

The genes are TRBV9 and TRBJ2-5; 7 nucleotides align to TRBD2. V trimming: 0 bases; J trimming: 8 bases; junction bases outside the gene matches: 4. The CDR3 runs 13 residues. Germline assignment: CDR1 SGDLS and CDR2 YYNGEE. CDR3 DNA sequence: TGTGCCAGCAGCGTAGAGGGAGGGATAACCCAGTACTTC. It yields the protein CASSVEGGITQYF.

The CDR3 region is CASSQVFRDEQYF. The DNA of the CDR3 is TGTGCCAGCAGCCAAGTATTCAGGGACGAGCAGTACTTC. This sequence joins TRBV14 and TRBJ2-7, with D possibly TRBD1 on 5 matching bases. This CDR3 has 13 amino acids. CDR1 is SGHDN and CDR2 is FVKESK in the germline V gene. Between the trimmed V and J ends, which lost 1 base and 5 bases, there was a span of 9 bases.

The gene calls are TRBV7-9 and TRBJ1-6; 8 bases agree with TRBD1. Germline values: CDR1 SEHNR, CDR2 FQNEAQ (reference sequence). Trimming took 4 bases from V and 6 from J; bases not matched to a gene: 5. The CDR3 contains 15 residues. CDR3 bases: TGTGCCAGCAGCTACGACAGGGGTTTTAATTCACCCCTCCACTTT. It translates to CASSYDRGFNSPLHF. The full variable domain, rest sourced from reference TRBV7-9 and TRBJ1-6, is DTGVSQNPRHKITKRGQNVTFRCDPISEHNRLYWYRQTLGQGPEFLTYFQNEAQLEKSRLLSDRFSAERPKGSFSTLEIQRTEQGDSAMYLCASSYDRGFNSPLHFGNGTRLTVT.

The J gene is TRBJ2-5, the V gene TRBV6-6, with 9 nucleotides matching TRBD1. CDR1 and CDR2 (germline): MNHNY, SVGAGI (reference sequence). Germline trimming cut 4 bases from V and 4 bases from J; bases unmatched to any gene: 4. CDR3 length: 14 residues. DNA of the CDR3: TGTGCCAGCAGTTCGGGGACAGGGAGAGAGACCCAGTACTTC. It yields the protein CASSSGTGRETQYF.

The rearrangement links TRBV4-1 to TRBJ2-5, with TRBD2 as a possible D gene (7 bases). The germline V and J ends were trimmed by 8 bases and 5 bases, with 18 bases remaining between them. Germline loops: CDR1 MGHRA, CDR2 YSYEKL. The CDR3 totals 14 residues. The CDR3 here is CASSQWGGRETQYF. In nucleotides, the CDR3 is TGCGCCAGCTCACAATGGGGGGGCCGGGAGACCCAGTACTTC.

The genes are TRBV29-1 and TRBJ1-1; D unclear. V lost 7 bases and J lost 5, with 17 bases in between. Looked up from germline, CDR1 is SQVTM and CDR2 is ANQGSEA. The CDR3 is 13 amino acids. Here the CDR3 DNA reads TGCAGCGCCGTAGAGGGCTTTGGGACTGAAGCTTTCTTT. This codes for CSAVEGFGTEAFF.

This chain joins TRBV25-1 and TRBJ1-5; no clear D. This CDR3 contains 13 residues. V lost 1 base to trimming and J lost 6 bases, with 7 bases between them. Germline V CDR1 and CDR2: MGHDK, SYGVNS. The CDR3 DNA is TGTGCCAGCAGTGAATCGGGGAGTCAGCCCCAGCATTTT. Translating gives CASSESGSQPQHF.

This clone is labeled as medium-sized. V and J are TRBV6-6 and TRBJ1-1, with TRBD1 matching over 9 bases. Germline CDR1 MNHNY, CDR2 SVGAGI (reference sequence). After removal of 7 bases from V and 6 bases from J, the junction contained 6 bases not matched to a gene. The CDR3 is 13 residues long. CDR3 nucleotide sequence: TGTGCCAGCACGGGACAGGGTCGATCTGAAGCTTTCTTT. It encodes CASTGQGRSEAFF.

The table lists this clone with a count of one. The CDR3 loop is CATSRDNTEAFF. The CDR3 coding sequence is TGTGCCACCAGCCGGGATAACACTGAAGCTTTCTTT. The J gene is TRBJ1-1, the V gene TRBV15; D is uncertain. CDR3 size: 12 residues. Trimming cost V 5 bases and J 2 bases, with 6 bases left between them. From germline, CDR1 is LNHNV and CDR2 YYDKDF (reference sequence).

The CDR3 loop reads CASSADGLFQETQYF. The CDR3 DNA follows: TGTGCCAGCAGTGCGGACGGACTCTTCCAAGAGACCCAGTACTTC. This chain links TRBV28 with TRBJ2-5, with D possibly TRBD2 on 5 matching bases. This CDR3 is 15 amino acids long. Germline lookup yields CDR1 MDHEN and CDR2 SYDVKM. V shed 5 bases and J shed 1 base, with 14 bases lying between them.

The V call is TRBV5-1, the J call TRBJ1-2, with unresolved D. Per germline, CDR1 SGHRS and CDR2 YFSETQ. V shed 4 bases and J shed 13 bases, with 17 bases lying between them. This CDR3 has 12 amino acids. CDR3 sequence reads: CASSEVAGSATF. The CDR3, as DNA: TGCGCCAGCAGCGAGGTGGCTGGGTCCGCCACCTTC.

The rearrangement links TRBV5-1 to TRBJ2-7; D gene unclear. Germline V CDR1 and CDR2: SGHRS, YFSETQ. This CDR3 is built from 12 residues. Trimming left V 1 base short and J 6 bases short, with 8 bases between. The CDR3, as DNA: TGCGCCAGCAGCTTGCCGGGTCCCGAGCAGTACTTC. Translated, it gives CASSLPGPEQYF.